The clone carrying this T cell receptor (beta chain) was seen at least ten times. Its antigen remains unknown. These data belong to a study of T cells in Graves' hyperthyroidism and ophthalmopathy. Amplification targeted TCR beta CDR3 regions from RNA transcripts. Using the HTBI primer set, a first-round RT-PCR was run on the TCR CDR3. Using its own MiXCR run on the multiplex PCR reads, TCRdb lists one record per CDR3 protein. The sample has 500,000 to 750,000 distinct CDR3 sequences, 15% to 17% seen once; the top ten hold about 7%. The study enrolled patients aged 18 to 65 with newly diagnosed hyperthyroidism of under 2 months' duration. The source of the PBMCs was over 8.5 ml of fresh peripheral blood. The CDR3 runs 17 residues. Deletions cut 5 bases from V and 0 bases from J, with 19 bases between. CDR1 MNHNS and CDR2 SASEGT come from the germline V gene. Study-wide results and caveats: Ophthalmopathy, which appeared later, was predicted by the model a median about 6.8 months before onset. The majority of expanded thyroid clonotypes above 0.001 also appeared in blood.

Sequencing was performed on blood. The chain combines TRBV6-1 with TRBJ1-1; perhaps TRBD1 as D (5 bases). The sequence derives from a woman aged 25-40 years with Graves' hyperthyroidism. CDR3 sequence reads: CASSSLGDWAMNTEAFF. The CDR3 DNA sequence: TGTGCCAGCAGTTCCTTGGGGGATTGGGCTATGAACACTGAAGCTTTCTTT.